A selection of T cell receptor beta chains follows, all from one sample in a study of blood T cell repertoires in COVID-19. Clones were read by immunoSEQ multiplex PCR, and TCRdb kept only the in-frame ones, dropping some. The sample contains roughly 290,000 clones, 86% of which appear only once. Sequenced input: peripheral blood. The receptors were gathered from a woman in her twenties or thirties who had recovered from COVID-19. Both conserved end residues are trimmed from each CDR3.

v_gene: TRBV11-2; len: 14; j_gene: TRBJ2-2; CDR3aa: ASSRTPTPGGGELF
v_gene: TRBV3-1/TRBV3-2; len: 13; j_gene: TRBJ2-5; CDR3aa: ASSQLLAGAETQY
v_gene: TRBV3-1/TRBV3-2; len: 10; j_gene: TRBJ2-7; CDR3aa: ASSTTGGEQY
v_gene: TRBV30; len: 12; j_gene: TRBJ1-1; CDR3aa: AWTRKRSYTEAF
v_gene: TRBV4-1; len: 12; j_gene: TRBJ1-1; CDR3aa: ASSPRVMNTEAF
v_gene: TRBV7-3; len: 12; j_gene: TRBJ2-1; CDR3aa: ASSSTEPYNEQF
v_gene: TRBV2; len: 11; j_gene: TRBJ1-5; CDR3aa: ASRGQANQPQH
v_gene: TRBV19; len: 15; j_gene: TRBJ1-2; CDR3aa: ASSMDSLGLRNYGYT
v_gene: TRBV5-6; len: 11; j_gene: TRBJ2-7; CDR3aa: ASSLGDTYEQY
v_gene: TRBV3-1/TRBV3-2; len: 14; j_gene: TRBJ2-5; CDR3aa: ASSQARQGAQETQY
v_gene: TRBV4-1; len: 13; j_gene: TRBJ1-2; CDR3aa: ASSQDRDSWYSYT
v_gene: TRBV27; len: 11; j_gene: TRBJ2-7; CDR3aa: ASSAHDKYEQY
v_gene: TRBV21-1; len: 12; j_gene: TRBJ2-5; CDR3aa: ASSKVPRGETQY
v_gene: TRBV27; len: 12; j_gene: TRBJ2-7; CDR3aa: ASGETGASYEQY
v_gene: TRBV7-2; len: 12; j_gene: TRBJ1-1; CDR3aa: ASSLVGGNTEAF
v_gene: TRBV5-4; len: 10; j_gene: TRBJ1-1; CDR3aa: ASSFGNTEAF
v_gene: TRBV2; len: 12; j_gene: TRBJ2-7; CDR3aa: ASRNQGSSYEQY
v_gene: TRBV19; len: 12; j_gene: TRBJ1-3; CDR3aa: ASPFLLSGNTIY
v_gene: TRBV6-2/TRBV6-3; len: 12; j_gene: TRBJ2-3; CDR3aa: ASSYLGPGDTQY
v_gene: TRBV6-1; len: 12; j_gene: TRBJ2-3; CDR3aa: ACRREAVPYTQY
v_gene: TRBV5-5; len: 12; j_gene: TRBJ2-7; CDR3aa: ASSFTQGLYEQY
v_gene: TRBV4-3; len: 14; j_gene: TRBJ2-1; CDR3aa: ASSQDWSGRYNEQF
v_gene: TRBV14; len: 10; j_gene: TRBJ1-1; CDR3aa: ASSRGQGSTF
v_gene: TRBV7-3; len: 11; j_gene: TRBJ2-1; CDR3aa: ASSQGLAHEQF
v_gene: TRBV28; len: 14; j_gene: TRBJ2-7; CDR3aa: ASPPPPGRATDEQY
v_gene: TRBV19; len: 12; j_gene: TRBJ1-2; CDR3aa: ASRTGGPNYGYT
v_gene: TRBV2; len: 9; j_gene: TRBJ1-2; CDR3aa: ASRGQDGYT
v_gene: TRBV29-1; len: 12; j_gene: TRBJ2-7; CDR3aa: SVGSRLNPAEQY
v_gene: TRBV6-5; len: 12; j_gene: TRBJ1-5; CDR3aa: ASRQSNSNQPQH
v_gene: TRBV28; len: 12; j_gene: TRBJ1-2; CDR3aa: ASSQGQGVYGYT
v_gene: TRBV27; len: 16; j_gene: TRBJ2-7; CDR3aa: ASSPRLVSGVNSYEQY
v_gene: TRBV6-6; len: 12; j_gene: TRBJ1-4; CDR3aa: ASRSSDQRGKLF
v_gene: TRBV2; len: 13; j_gene: TRBJ1-6; CDR3aa: ASSTGGGLNSPLH
v_gene: TRBV7-2; len: 14; j_gene: TRBJ2-1; CDR3aa: ASSRAVGQGGNEQF
v_gene: TRBV2; len: 9; j_gene: TRBJ1-1; CDR3aa: ASSEGGGTF
v_gene: TRBV3-1/TRBV3-2; len: 12; j_gene: TRBJ1-1; CDR3aa: ASSPRTAGTEAF
v_gene: TRBV19; len: 12; j_gene: TRBJ2-7; CDR3aa: ASSIAGGPVEQY
v_gene: TRBV27; len: 12; j_gene: TRBJ2-1; CDR3aa: ASLKYDGGNEQF
v_gene: TRBV6-5; len: 12; j_gene: TRBJ2-4; CDR3aa: ASHSYRGGNIQY
v_gene: TRBV5-1; len: 12; j_gene: TRBJ2-7; CDR3aa: ASSLDGEDYEQY
v_gene: TRBV10-1; len: 12; j_gene: TRBJ2-4; CDR3aa: ASSESGGEAIQY
v_gene: TRBV5-1; len: 13; j_gene: TRBJ2-2; CDR3aa: ASSLGVGGTGELF
v_gene: TRBV27; len: 12; j_gene: TRBJ2-3; CDR3aa: ASSSGSGGPWQY
v_gene: TRBV12-3/TRBV12-4; len: 11; j_gene: TRBJ1-2; CDR3aa: ASSRDRVYGYT
v_gene: TRBV28; len: 10; j_gene: TRBJ1-1; CDR3aa: ASSFEGLPAF
v_gene: TRBV15; len: 12; j_gene: TRBJ1-6; CDR3aa: ATSRVERNSPLH
v_gene: TRBV27; len: 13; j_gene: TRBJ1-5; CDR3aa: ASSTNRGSNQPQH
v_gene: TRBV18; len: 10; j_gene: TRBJ2-5; CDR3aa: ASSPVQETQY
v_gene: TRBV5-6; len: 11; j_gene: TRBJ2-7; CDR3aa: ASSRGTSYEQY
v_gene: TRBV5-1; len: 15; j_gene: TRBJ2-6; CDR3aa: ASSLGTGSSGANVLT
v_gene: TRBV29-1; len: 10; j_gene: TRBJ1-2; CDR3aa: SVLGQGGDYT
v_gene: TRBV5-1; len: 12; j_gene: TRBJ2-1; CDR3aa: ASKGGRTTNEQF
v_gene: TRBV2; len: 13; j_gene: TRBJ2-1; CDR3aa: ASRGAGGPRNEQF
v_gene: TRBV7-8; len: 10; j_gene: TRBJ1-1; CDR3aa: ASSPSGAEAF